This TCR beta chain stems from a study of technical replicates of blood from a handful of donors. The CDR3 spans 14 residues. Germline CDR1 KGHSH, CDR2 LQKENI. With 3 bases removed from V and 1 base from J, the gap between germline ends came to 6 bases. TCRdb keeps only in-frame clones here, not all; method: immunoSEQ multiplex PCR. The sample has 55,000 to 65,000 clones, 65% to 90% seen once; the top ten hold approximately 5%. The receptor comes from a human donor in good health. Some clones in this sample may be carry-over from other donors' samples. The sample comprised PBMCs. The chain combines TRBV18 with TRBJ2-2, with D uncertain. The CDR3 spells CASSPLMNTGELFF. DNA for the CDR3: TGTGCCAGCTCACCCCTAATGAACACCGGGGAGCTGTTTTTT.